Below are 15 T cell receptor beta chains sequenced from a single sample in a study of blood T cell repertoires in COVID-19. Only in-frame clones appear in the TCRdb table, and some are missing; sequencing was by immunoSEQ multiplex PCR. The data hold around 140,000 clones, with 86% observed a single time. Material for sequencing was peripheral blood. These receptors originate from a woman in her 70s with COVID-19, enrolled during active disease.

The V call is TRBV5-4, the J call TRBJ2-7, with 11 nucleotides matching TRBD1. CDR1 is SGHNT and CDR2 is YYREEE in the germline V gene (reference sequence). This CDR3 is 14 amino acids long. After removal of 4 bases from V and 3 bases from J, the junction contained 3 bases not matched to a gene. The CDR3 DNA reads TGTGCCAGCAGCCTGGACAGGGGGCGCTACGAGCAGTACTTC. Translated: CASSLDRGRYEQYF. Full variable domain (remainder filled in from reference TRBV5-4 and TRBJ2-7): ETGVTQSPTHLIKTRGQQVTLRCSSQSGHNTVSWYQQALGQGPQFIFQYYREEENGRGNFPPRFSGLQFPNYSSELNVNALELDDSALYLCASSLDRGRYEQYFGPGTRLTVT.

The chain is built from TRBV3-1 (or the pseudogene TRBV3-2) and TRBJ1-3; 7 bases are a match to TRBD1. V trimming: 4 bases; J trimming: 4 bases; junction bases outside the gene matches: 4. The CDR3 contains 14 residues. Germline V gene data show CDR1 as LGHDT and CDR2 as YNNKEL (reference sequence). This CDR3 is CASSPTGAGNTIYF. CDR3 DNA sequence: TGTGCCAGCAGCCCAACAGGGGCAGGAAACACCATATATTTT.

V gene TRBV25-1 combines with J gene TRBJ1-5, with 10 positions matching TRBD1. CDR3 length: 14 amino acids. V lost 7 bases, J lost 3 bases, and 3 bases stayed unmatched. The germline V gene has CDR1 MGHDK and CDR2 SYGVNS. This CDR3 is CASKGTGVNQPQHF. The CDR3 DNA is TGTGCCAGCAAAGGGACAGGGGTCAATCAGCCCCAGCATTTT.

V usage is TRBV6-1 and J usage is TRBJ1-5; D is possibly TRBD1 (5 bases). Germline V CDR1 and CDR2: MNHNS, SASEGT. There are 16 residues in the CDR3. The germline V and J ends were trimmed by 2 bases and 3 bases, with 14 bases remaining between them. CDR3 sequence: CASSEFNRLNNQPQHF. The CDR3, as DNA: TGTGCCAGCAGTGAATTTAACAGGCTCAACAATCAGCCCCAGCATTTT.

This CDR3 reads CASSQGDGGARSSPLHF. The CDR3 nucleotides read TGCGCCAGCAGCCAAGGGGATGGGGGCGCGAGGTCTTCACCCCTCCACTTT. This rearrangement joins TRBV4-1 to TRBJ1-6; possibly TRBD1 for D (6 bases). V lost 1 base to trimming and J lost 9 bases, with 19 bases between them. CDR1 is MGHRA and CDR2 is YSYEKL in the germline V gene. The CDR3 spans 17 residues.

The V and J genes are TRBV6-4 and TRBJ2-5; TRBD2 matches at 11 bases. This CDR3 is 18 amino acids long. Germline lookup yields CDR1 MRHNA and CDR2 SNTAGT. V lost 2 bases and J lost 4; bases outside the gene matches: 12. CDR3 DNA sequence: TGTGCCAGCAGTGACACAATTATAGCGGGGGGGCCAGGAGAGACCCAGTACTTC. Translating it yields CASSDTIIAGGPGETQYF.

This sequence joins TRBV9 and TRBJ1-3, with TRBD1 as a possible D gene (6 bases). Trimming stripped 4 bases from V and 4 bases from J, with 12 bases between. This CDR3 region has 14 residues. CDR1 SGDLS and CDR2 YYNGEE come from the germline V gene. This CDR3 is CASSPTGHGNTIYF. In DNA form, the CDR3 reads TGTGCCAGCAGCCCTACAGGGCACGGAAACACCATATATTTT.

J is TRBJ2-2 and V is TRBV4-1; weak D call: TRBD1 (5 bases). This CDR3 has 15 amino acids. The V end was cut by 5 bases, the J end by 1 base, with 11 bases between. The germline gives CDR1 MGHRA, CDR2 YSYEKL. The CDR3 DNA is TGCGCCAGCAGCGCCAGGGTGATGAACACCGGGGAGCTGTTTTTT. This gives the protein CASSARVMNTGELFF.

The genes are TRBV5-6 and TRBJ2-2; TRBD2 aligns across 8 bases. The CDR3 length is 15 residues. Germline V gene sequence: CDR1 SGHDT, CDR2 YYEEEE. The trim removed 4 bases at V and 6 bases at J, leaving 8 bases unmatched. CDR3 residues: CASSRYSREAGELFF. The CDR3 bases are TGTGCCAGCAGCCGATACTCGCGGGAGGCCGGGGAGCTGTTTTTT.

This clone was found a few times. This chain uses TRBV9 with TRBJ1-1; the D gene is possibly TRBD1 (5 bases). Trimming pared 0 bases from V and 5 bases from J, leaving 11 bases between. CDR3 length equals 14 residues. From germline, CDR1 is SGDLS and CDR2 YYNGEE. CDR3 in DNA: TGTGCCAGCAGCGTAGAGGGACTGGGTACTGAAGCTTTCTTT. As protein: CASSVEGLGTEAFF.

The rearrangement uses TRBV4-2 and TRBJ1-2, with D unresolved. The CDR3 consists of 15 residues. Trimming stripped 0 bases from V and 3 bases from J, with 11 bases between. Germline CDR1 is LGHNA and CDR2 is YNFKEQ. CDR3 sequence reads: CASSQELSPDYGYTF. The CDR3, as DNA: TGTGCCAGCAGCCAAGAATTATCCCCCGACTATGGCTACACCTTC.

This clone was detected only once. V and J are TRBV15 and TRBJ2-1; the D is unclear. From germline, CDR1 is LNHNV and CDR2 YYDKDF (reference sequence). This CDR3 is 15 amino acids long. Trimming pared 7 bases from V and 4 bases from J, leaving 17 bases between. CDR3 nucleotides: TGTGCCACCAAGATCGATTTCGAGAGATACAATGAGCAGTTCTTC. This translates into CATKIDFERYNEQFF.

This chain joins TRBV5-6 and TRBJ2-1; possibly TRBD1 for D (5 bases). Trimming removed 3 bases from V and 5 bases from J, with 15 bases in between. Germline-derived CDR1 and CDR2 are SGHDT and YYEEEE. CDR3 length equals 15 residues. CDR3 in DNA: TGTGCCAGCAGCTATACAGGTGACCGTAACAATGAGCAGTTCTTC. Its translation: CASSYTGDRNNEQFF.

This clone was recorded at least ten times. This chain connects TRBV3-1 (or the pseudogene TRBV3-2) to TRBJ2-5, with D possibly being TRBD2 (5 bases). The CDR3 runs to 13 residues. The germline CDR1 and CDR2 sequences are LGHDT and YNNKEL (reference sequence). V was clipped by 6 bases and J by 1 base, with 9 bases between them. In DNA, the CDR3 is TGTGCCAGCAGGACGCGGGCCCAAGAGACCCAGTACTTC. This gives the protein CASRTRAQETQYF.

The chain combines TRBV9 with TRBJ1-5; a weak D match, TRBD1 (6 bases). V was cut by 1 base and J by 2 bases, with 13 bases left in between. The CDR3 contains 16 residues. Per the germline V gene, CDR1 is SGDLS and CDR2 is YYNGEE. The CDR3 bases are TGTGCCAGCAGCGTAAGACAGGTAGCTCGCAATCAGCCCCAGCATTTT. Encoded protein: CASSVRQVARNQPQHF.